This T cell receptor beta chain was obtained from a study of T cell repertoires in cytomegalovirus infection. Overall study: Public TCR beta signature analysis indicated the presence of both CMV infection and matching HLA type.

TCRdb re-derived calls from the reads in MiXCR, one entry per CDR3 protein. The sample carries about 300,000 distinct CDR3 sequences, about 25% recorded once. Concerning this clonotype itself: Its specificity is unknown.

Study-wide results and limits: CMV carriers with the relevant HLA were identified by cumulative public TCR beta family frequency. Clonotypes of TCR beta that were HLA-C-restricted and CMV-specific dominated the ex vivo response.

The CDR3 has 18 amino acids. Germline V gene sequence: CDR1 MNHEY, CDR2 SVGEGT. The germline V and J ends were trimmed by 5 bases and 0 bases, with 17 bases remaining between them. This sequence originates from a human donor in good health (CMV status not recorded). Some clones in this sample may be carry-over from other donors' samples. This rearrangement joins TRBV6-2 or TRBV6-3 to TRBJ2-6; D might be TRBD1 or TRBD2, each matching 5 bases. The sequencing input was PBMCs. This CDR3 is CASSPLRDPYSGANVLTF. CDR3 DNA: TGTGCCAGCAGTCCACTCCGGGACCCATACTCTGGGGCCAACGTCCTGACTTTC.